These T cell receptor beta chains were read from a single sample in a study of OX40 agonist ivuxolimab in advanced cancers. Sequenced by immunoSEQ multiplex PCR; TCRdb stores in-frame clones only, minus some. The sample records some 80,000 clones, roughly 84% being singletons. Sample: CD4+ or CD8+ T cells sorted from blood, taken in a trial of the OX40 agonist ivuxolimab. The receptors shown here come from an adult with an advanced solid tumor such as melanoma, head and neck, liver or kidney cancer. CDR3s include the opening cysteine and the closing phenylalanine or tryptophan. A D gene is named only where the DNA matches it firmly. Clone size is stated in some rows and not others, as once, few, many or a class when expanded.

D,size,V,J,CDR3,DNA
-,-,TRBV9,TRBJ2-3,CASSVEGITDTQYF,TGTGCCAGCAGCGTGGAGGGGATCACAGATACGCAGTATTTT
-,-,TRBV6-4,TRBJ1-2,CARNSVGGGYTF,TGTGCCAGAAACTCGGTCGGGGGGGGCTACACCTTC
-,-,TRBV5-1,TRBJ2-3,CASSLDRAGDTQYF,TGCGCCAGCAGCTTGGACAGAGCCGGGGATACGCAGTATTTT
TRBD1,once,TRBV6-6,TRBJ1-4,CASGAGQAEKLFF,TGTGCCAGCGGGGCGGGACAGGCTGAAAAACTGTTTTTT
-,-,TRBV6-4,TRBJ2-3,CASSRGGSTDTQYF,TGTGCCAGCAGCCGCGGGGGCAGCACAGATACGCAGTATTTT
-,few,TRBV7-3,TRBJ2-1,CASSPRRDDEQFF,TGTGCCAGCAGCCCCCGGCGGGACGATGAGCAGTTCTTC
-,-,TRBV7-3,TRBJ2-2,CASSLNSGAGELFF,TGTGCCAGCAGCTTGAATTCGGGAGCCGGGGAGCTGTTTTTT
TRBD1,-,TRBV5-6,TRBJ1-5,CASSLDRGQPQHF,TGTGCCAGCAGCTTGGACAGGGGTCAGCCCCAGCATTTT
TRBD1,-,TRBV4-1,TRBJ1-5,CASRPTGLFNQPQHF,TGCGCCAGCAGGCCGACAGGGTTATTCAATCAGCCCCAGCATTTT
TRBD2,-,TRBV4-2,TRBJ2-3,CASSFRTSGSTDTQYF,TGTGCCAGCAGCTTCCGGACTAGCGGGAGCACAGATACGCAGTATTTT
TRBD2,-,TRBV6-1,TRBJ2-2,CASRGLVATGELFF,TGTGCCAGCAGGGGACTAGTAGCGACCGGGGAGCTGTTTTTT
TRBD1,-,TRBV7-9,TRBJ1-2,CASSRDSLWGNYGYTF,TGTGCCAGCAGCAGGGACAGCCTTTGGGGTAACTATGGCTACACCTTC
TRBD2,few,TRBV7-2,TRBJ2-1,CASSFPTSGGDEQFF,TGTGCCAGCAGCTTTCCGACTAGCGGGGGCGATGAGCAGTTCTTC
TRBD2,once,TRBV9,TRBJ2-7,CASSVGPGGGDEQYF,TGTGCCAGCAGCGTAGGCCCCGGGGGGGGCGACGAGCAGTACTTC
-,-,TRBV5-6,TRBJ2-7,CASSWSDSSRQYF,TGTGCCAGCAGCTGGTCGGACTCCTCGCGGCAGTACTTC
-,-,TRBV19,TRBJ1-2,CASSTTLRDMDGYTF,TGTGCCAGTAGTACGACCCTCCGGGATATGGATGGCTACACCTTC
-,-,TRBV6-5,TRBJ2-1,CASSPTGSGYNEQFF,TGTGCCAGCAGCCCGACTGGTTCTGGCTACAATGAGCAGTTCTTC
TRBD1,few,TRBV9,TRBJ1-1,CASSPRGTGKAFF,TGTGCCAGCAGCCCGCGGGGGACAGGCAAAGCTTTCTTT
-,-,TRBV5-5,TRBJ1-1,CASSLWRTEAFF,TGTGCCAGCAGCTTATGGAGGACTGAAGCTTTCTTT
-,-,TRBV6-5,TRBJ2-7,CASSYEGRGAYEQYF,TGTGCCAGCAGTTACGAGGGCAGGGGTGCCTACGAGCAGTACTTC
-,-,TRBV5-1,TRBJ2-7,CASSLGALSYEQYF,TGCGCCAGCAGCTTGGGGGCGCTTTCCTACGAGCAGTACTTC
-,once,TRBV9,TRBJ2-1,CASNMGGTGYNEQFF,TGTGCCAGCAATATGGGGGGGACAGGCTACAATGAGCAGTTCTTC
-,-,TRBV7-2,TRBJ1-2,CASSLTGDGYTF,TGTGCCAGCAGCTTGACAGGCGACGGCTACACCTTC
-,-,TRBV11-3,TRBJ2-7,CASSLGGAKTYEQYF,TGTGCCAGCAGCTTAGGAGGGGCAAAAACCTACGAGCAGTACTTC
-,-,TRBV25-1,TRBJ2-2,CASSEERGLPGELFF,TGTGCCAGCAGTGAAGAAAGGGGATTGCCCGGGGAGCTGTTTTTT
-,few,TRBV11-3,TRBJ2-7,CASSFGVYEQYF,TGTGCCAGCAGCTTTGGGGTTTACGAGCAGTACTTC
-,few,TRBV27,TRBJ2-7,CASSAGTSYEQYF,TGTGCCAGCAGTGCAGGGACCTCCTACGAGCAGTACTTC
TRBD1,-,TRBV5-1,TRBJ2-1,CASSLEDRGPFNEQFF,TGCGCCAGCAGCTTGGAAGACAGGGGGCCTTTTAATGAGCAGTTCTTC
-,-,TRBV19,TRBJ1-2,CASSSGGPYGYTF,TGTGCCAGTAGCTCAGGAGGCCCCTATGGCTACACCTTC